A single sample is the source of the 19 T cell receptor beta chains below, sequenced in a study of cytomegalovirus exposure and HLA in healthy donors. The PCR was carried out with 60 Vbeta primers and 13 Jbeta primers. Sequencing used immunoSEQ multiplex PCR; TCRdb keeps in-frame clones, though not all of them. The sample has under 300,000 clones, about four fifths seen once; the top ten hold 1.5% to 2.5%. What was sequenced was PBMCs. The receptors derive from a woman aged 40 to 50 in good health and CMV-seropositive.

The chain recombines TRBV18 with TRBJ2-7; D is possibly TRBD1 (6 bases). CDR1 KGHSH and CDR2 LQKENI come from the germline V gene. V lost 6 bases to trimming and J lost 0 bases, with 12 bases between them. There are 14 residues in the CDR3. The CDR3 bases are TGTGCCAGCTCGCGATCGGACAGCTCCTACGAGCAGTACTTC. This codes for CASSRSDSSYEQYF.

This clone was seen a few times. The chain couples TRBV28 to TRBJ1-1; D is unclear. Between the trimmed V and J ends, which lost 2 bases and 0 bases, there was a span of 7 bases. CDR3 length: 14 residues. Looked up from germline, CDR1 is MDHEN and CDR2 is SYDVKM. This CDR3 reads CASSLSRLNTEAFF. The DNA for the CDR3 is TGTGCCAGCAGTTTAAGCAGGCTGAACACTGAAGCTTTCTTT.

The chain has TRBV27 and TRBJ1-4; a weak D match, TRBD1 (6 bases). Trimming shortened V by 3 bases and J by 4 bases, and 9 bases separated the two germline ends. The germline V gene encodes CDR1 MNHEY and CDR2 SMNVEV (reference sequence). The CDR3 contains 14 residues. In nucleotides, the CDR3 is TGTGCCAGCAGTTTTAACAGGGATAATGAAAAACTGTTTTTT. Translating gives CASSFNRDNEKLFF.

This chain connects TRBV19 to TRBJ1-1; D is unclear. CDR1 and CDR2 from the germline V gene are LNHDA and SQIVND (reference sequence). The CDR3 covers 12 residues. V lost 10 bases to trimming and J lost 1 base, with 10 bases between them. The CDR3: CATHTKNTEAFF. In nucleotides, the CDR3 is TGTGCCACCCATACAAAGAACACTGAAGCTTTCTTT.

The V and J genes are TRBV7-9 and TRBJ2-3; D gene unclear. The CDR3 has 12 amino acids. Trimming took off 4 bases at V and 4 bases at J, with 6 bases between the two ends. Germline CDR1 SEHNR, CDR2 FQNEAQ (reference sequence). Here the CDR3 DNA reads TGTGCCAGCAGCTCCGTCCCAGATACGCAGTATTTT. Protein: CASSSVPDTQYF.

This clone was observed once. Mismatch with germline at one junction end may stem from a read error. The chain carries TRBV7-9 and TRBJ1-6; D is ambiguous. The germline gives CDR1 SEHNR, CDR2 FQNEAQ (reference sequence). The CDR3 runs 11 residues. The CDR3 coding sequence is TGTTCCAGCAGCTCCCTTTTGTCCCTCCACTTT. Translating it yields CSSSSLLSLHF.

This chain joins TRBV5-4 and TRBJ2-7; 9 positions agree with TRBD1. Losses at the gene ends were 5 bases for V and 1 base for J; bases not matched to a gene: 4. The CDR3 is 14 residues long. Germline V gives CDR1 SGHNT, CDR2 YYREEE (reference sequence). The CDR3 sequence: CASRQDRGSYEQYF. The CDR3 nucleotides read TGTGCCAGCAGGCAGGACAGGGGATCCTACGAGCAGTACTTC.

The V and J genes are TRBV5-1 and TRBJ1-1; TRBD1 might be the D (5 bases). Germline CDR1 reads SGHRS; CDR2 reads YFSETQ. The CDR3 runs 15 residues. Trimming took 3 bases from V and 3 from J, leaving 15 bases between them. The CDR3 bases are TGCGCCAGCAGCTCTGGGGGGGAGGGTGACACTGAAGCTTTCTTT. Protein: CASSSGGEGDTEAFF.

The J gene is TRBJ1-1, the V gene TRBV30; D gene ambiguous. This CDR3 has 14 residues. V was pared by 0 bases and J by 1 base, with 9 bases between. CDR1 GTSNPN and CDR2 SVGIG come from the germline V gene (reference sequence). The CDR3 coding sequence is TGTGCCTGGAGTGTCGGGGTCGCGAACACTGAAGCTTTCTTT. Amino acid sequence: CAWSVGVANTEAFF. The whole variable domain, remainder taken from reference TRBV30 and TRBJ1-1, is SQTIHQWPATLVQPVGSPLSLECTVEGTSNPNLYWYRQAAGRGLQLLFYSVGIGQISSEVPQNLSASRPQDRQFILSSKKLLLSDSGFYLCAWSVGVANTEAFFGQGTRLTVV.

The V and J genes are TRBV11-3 and TRBJ1-2; TRBD1 matches 8 bases. V lost 3 bases to trimming and J lost 5 bases; unmatched junction nucleotides: 5. Germline V lookup: CDR1 SGHNT, CDR2 YENEEA. CDR3 size: 14 residues. The CDR3 coding sequence is TGTGCCAGCAGCTTGGCAGGGGGCTCGTATGGCTACACCTTC. Protein sequence: CASSLAGGSYGYTF.

The genes are TRBV4-3 and TRBJ2-7; perhaps TRBD2 as D (6 bases). CDR1 and CDR2 from the germline V gene are LGHNA and YSLEER. The CDR3 has 15 residues. V lost 0 bases and J 4 bases, leaving 13 bases between the germline ends. Here the CDR3 reads CASSQELADPYEQYF. DNA for the CDR3: TGCGCCAGCAGCCAAGAACTAGCTGATCCTTACGAGCAGTACTTC.

The chain links TRBV6-6 to TRBJ2-3; D not certain. Per the germline V gene, CDR1 is MNHNY and CDR2 is SVGAGI (reference sequence). This CDR3 has 14 residues. V shed 2 bases and J shed 4 bases, with 10 bases lying between them. This CDR3 is CASSYPGSSDTQYF. For the CDR3, the DNA is TGTGCCAGCAGTTACCCGGGTAGTTCAGATACGCAGTATTTT.

The V call is TRBV19, the J call TRBJ1-2; 12 nucleotides align to TRBD1. V trimming: 4 bases; J trimming: 1 base; junction bases outside the gene matches: 7. The CDR3 has 17 residues. Germline V gene data show CDR1 as LNHDA and CDR2 as SQIVND (reference sequence). The CDR3 spells CASSTGTGGAFNYGYTF. CDR3 bases: TGTGCCAGTAGTACAGGGACAGGGGGCGCCTTTAACTATGGCTACACCTTC.

This chain uses TRBV28 with TRBJ2-7, with D perhaps TRBD2 (7 bases). V lost 3 bases, J lost 5 bases, and 26 bases lay in between. From germline, CDR1 is MDHEN and CDR2 SYDVKM. The CDR3 length is 18 residues. The CDR3 DNA follows: TGTGCCAGCAGTTTCCCGGAGGGGGGGGGAGACCTATGGGACGAGCAGTACTTC. Translated, it gives CASSFPEGGGDLWDEQYF. Variable domain in full (rest from reference TRBV28 and TRBJ2-7): DVKVTQSSRYLVKRTGEKVFLECVQDMDHENMFWYRQDPGLGLRLIYFSYDVKMKEKGDIPEGYSVSREKKERFSLILESASTNQTSMYLCASSFPEGGGDLWDEQYFGPGTRLTVT.

The J gene is TRBJ1-1, the V gene TRBV30, with a weak D call TRBD1 (5 bases). Deletions cut 0 bases from V and 3 bases from J, with 14 bases between. Germline V gene lookup returns CDR1 GTSNPN and CDR2 SVGIG (reference sequence). The CDR3 extends over 15 amino acids. The CDR3 DNA reads as TGTGCCTGGAGTGTAGGGGTTAGTGGGTACACTGAAGCTTTCTTT. This codes for CAWSVGVSGYTEAFF.

This chain links TRBV5-6 with TRBJ1-1; perhaps TRBD1 as D (6 bases). Germline CDR1 and CDR2: SGHDT and YYEEEE. The CDR3 totals 16 residues. Between the trimmed V and J ends, which lost 3 bases and 12 bases, there was a span of 27 bases. The CDR3 DNA follows: TGTGCCAGCAGCTCGTTGGATACCGAGGGGACATTAAGGACTTTCTTT. Its translation: CASSSLDTEGTLRTFF.

V usage is TRBV15 and J usage is TRBJ2-5; D is perhaps TRBD2 (6 bases). V lost 4 bases to trimming and J lost 4 bases, with 19 bases between them. The V gene's germline CDR1 is LNHNV and CDR2 YYDKDF (reference sequence). CDR3 length equals 16 residues. Here the CDR3 reads CATSKLARGIGETQYF. The CDR3 nucleotides are TGTGCCACCAGCAAGCTGGCCCGGGGGATAGGAGAGACCCAGTACTTC.

The gene calls are TRBV19 and TRBJ2-1; D possibly corresponds to TRBD2 (6 bases). V was pared by 8 bases and J by 7 bases, with 18 bases between. CDR1 and CDR2 from the germline V gene are LNHDA and SQIVND (reference sequence). This CDR3 has 14 residues. DNA for the CDR3: TGTGCCAGTTCCTCCTCGGGAGATTCGAATGAGCAGTTCTTC. Its protein product is CASSSSGDSNEQFF. The variable domain in full, with the rest retrieved from reference TRBV19 and TRBJ2-1, is DGGITQSPKYLFRKEGQNVTLSCEQNLNHDAMYWYRQDPGQGLRLIYYSQIVNDFQKGDIAEGYSVSREKKESFPLTVTSAQKNPTAFYLCASSSSGDSNEQFFGPGTRLTVL.

The chain joins TRBV11-2 to TRBJ2-2, with a possible D match to TRBD1 (5 bases). From germline, CDR1 is SGHAT and CDR2 FQNNGV. V was trimmed by 5 bases and J by 6 bases, leaving 10 bases between them. This CDR3 region has 13 residues. The CDR3 DNA reads TGTGCCAGCAGCCGACAGAGGTCCGGGGAGCTGTTTTTT. Translated, it gives CASSRQRSGELFF.